Below are 23 T cell receptor beta chains sequenced from a single sample in a study of T-cell reconstitution after alpha-beta-depleted transplantation in children. Preparing the TCRbeta library involved the use of unique molecular identifiers. TCRdb analysed the PCR reads with MiXCR anew, one entry per CDR3 protein. The data contain hundreds of thousands of distinct CDR3 sequences, roughly a tenth of them singletons. The material was PBMCs, obtained before TCRalphabeta/CD19-depleted stem cell transplant. These receptors all stem from a child younger than 10 with inherited bone marrow failure, due to receive a stem cell transplant.

This clonotype was picked up many times. The genes are TRBV7-9 and TRBJ1-2; 9 bases fit TRBD1. The CDR3 totals 16 residues. Looked up from germline, CDR1 is SEHNR and CDR2 is FQNEAQ (reference sequence). Trimming took 2 bases from V and 7 from J; bases not matched to a gene: 11. The CDR3 sequence is CASSLIPGQGAAGYTF. In DNA, the CDR3 is TGTGCCAGCAGCTTAATTCCGGGACAGGGAGCAGCTGGCTACACCTTC.

This clonotype was observed a few times. The chain has TRBV20-1 and TRBJ1-3; 7 bases fit TRBD1. Germline CDR1 is DFQATT and CDR2 is SNEGSKA (reference sequence). Unmatched junction bases numbered 19, after V lost 0 bases and J lost 11 bases. This CDR3 is 17 amino acids long. In nucleotides, the CDR3 is TGCAGTGCTAGAGATAGGCGACAGGGATTTTACATAGGCGCCATATATTTT. Translated: CSARDRRQGFYIGAIYF.

In its sample, this clonotype was seen many times. The chain carries TRBV5-7 and TRBJ2-1, with 9 bases aligning to TRBD1. TRBV5-7 is noted as an ORF with a role that remains uncertain. Trimming cost V 4 bases and J 1 base; bases outside gene matches: 3. CDR3 length: 15 residues. The DNA for the CDR3 is TGTGCCAGCAGCCACGGGACAGGGTCCTACAATGAGCAGTTCTTC. Translating it yields CASSHGTGSYNEQFF.

This clonotype was seen repeatedly, ten times or more. J is TRBJ2-1 and V is TRBV7-9; tentative D call: TRBD2 (6 bases). The CDR3 runs to 15 residues. V gave up 5 bases and J gave up 7 bases, with 18 bases separating them. Germline CDR1 and CDR2: SEHNR and FQNEAQ (reference sequence). CDR3 amino acids: CASSDLAGTPNEQFF. CDR3 nucleotide sequence: TGTGCCAGCAGCGATCTGGCCGGGACTCCAAATGAGCAGTTCTTC.

The genes are TRBV27 and TRBJ2-3; the D gene is possibly TRBD2 (6 bases). The CDR3 covers 15 residues. Germline CDR1 reads MNHEY; CDR2 reads SMNVEV (reference sequence). V was shortened by 1 base and J by 0 bases, with 8 bases between the two germline ends. The CDR3 sequence is CASSLWGLSTDTQYF. CDR3 sequence (DNA): TGTGCCAGCAGTTTATGGGGACTCAGCACAGATACGCAGTATTTT.

This clonotype was seen only a few times. The chain is built from TRBV15 and TRBJ2-1; TRBD2 matches at 10 bases. Germline loops: CDR1 LNHNV, CDR2 YYDKDF (reference sequence). This CDR3 contains 16 residues. The trim removed 1 base at V and 10 bases at J, leaving 10 bases unmatched. CDR3 nucleotides: TGTGCCACCAGCAGAGGGTCTAGCGGGAGATCTAGGGAGCAGTTCTTC. This sequence encodes CATSRGSSGRSREQFF.

This clonotype was counted ten times or more. This sequence joins TRBV7-2 and TRBJ2-2; 8 positions agree with TRBD1. Germline V gene lookup returns CDR1 SGHTA and CDR2 FQGNSA. Trimming took 7 bases from V and 6 from J; bases not matched to a gene: 13. This CDR3 has 16 residues. CDR3 loop: CASTEGPRGLSGELFF. CDR3 nucleotide sequence: TGTGCCAGCACCGAAGGTCCCAGGGGGCTTTCCGGGGAGCTGTTTTTT.

Many counts were recorded for this clonotype. V gene TRBV5-1 combines with J gene TRBJ2-5; D gene unclear. CDR3 length: 12 residues. CDR1 is SGHRS, CDR2 YFSETQ, per germline. Trimming stripped 3 bases from V and 5 bases from J, with 8 bases between. CDR3 sequence (DNA): TGCGCCAGCAGCTCAACCTGGGAGACCCAGTACTTC. It codes for CASSSTWETQYF.

This clonotype was recorded at least ten times. The chain links TRBV5-1 to TRBJ2-1; TRBD2 agrees at 7 bases. Germline assignment: CDR1 SGHRS and CDR2 YFSETQ. The trim removed 2 bases at V and 4 bases at J, leaving 12 bases unmatched. The CDR3 sequence is 17 residues long. In DNA, the CDR3 is TGCGCCAGCAGCTTCAGCGGGTTGCCTAGCGGTTACAATGAGCAGTTCTTC. Residues: CASSFSGLPSGYNEQFF.

This clonotype was detected many times. The chain has TRBV27 and TRBJ2-1; D remains ambiguous. Per the germline V gene, CDR1 is MNHEY and CDR2 is SMNVEV (reference sequence). With 5 bases removed from V and 6 bases from J, the gap between germline ends came to 17 bases. This CDR3 has 15 amino acids. CDR3: CASSPGPSNVNEQFF. The CDR3 DNA is TGTGCCAGCAGTCCTGGGCCAAGCAACGTCAATGAGCAGTTCTTC.

At least ten counts were recorded for this clonotype. V usage is TRBV20-1 and J usage is TRBJ2-1; no clear D gene. Trimming removed 6 bases from V and 5 bases from J, with 17 bases in between. The V gene's germline CDR1 is DFQATT and CDR2 SNEGSKA (reference sequence). This CDR3 has 14 residues. The CDR3 here is CSATQVAANNEQFF. The CDR3 DNA reads TGCAGTGCCACCCAGGTAGCAGCGAACAATGAGCAGTTCTTC.

This clonotype appeared many times. This chain uses TRBV7-9 with TRBJ2-3; D might be TRBD2 (5 bases). CDR1 and CDR2 from the germline V gene are SEHNR and FQNEAQ (reference sequence). The CDR3 runs 15 residues. V gave up 1 base and J gave up 2 bases, with 10 bases separating them. The CDR3 reads CASSLVDYSTDTQYF. CDR3 sequence (DNA): TGTGCCAGCAGCTTAGTTGACTACTCCACAGATACGCAGTATTTT.

This clonotype has at least ten counts. As DNA, the CDR3 is TGCAGTGCTAGAGTGGGACTAGGGCTAAACAATGAGCAGTTCTTC. Translation gives CSARVGLGLNNEQFF. This chain joins TRBV20-1 and TRBJ2-1, with 8 bases aligning to TRBD2. Germline trimming cut 1 base from V and 5 bases from J; bases unmatched to any gene: 7. The germline V gene encodes CDR1 DFQATT and CDR2 SNEGSKA (reference sequence). CDR3 length: 15 residues.

This chain joins TRBV5-4 and TRBJ2-7, with TRBD1 identical over 8 bases. Germline V CDR1 and CDR2: SGHNT, YYREEE (reference sequence). With V trimmed by 2 bases and J by 5 bases, 15 bases remained unmatched. This CDR3 comprises 17 residues. The CDR3 DNA is TGTGCCAGCAGCTTAAATTGGGGTAGACAGGGGAGAAACGAGCAGTACTTC. Amino acid sequence: CASSLNWGRQGRNEQYF.

This clonotype has ten or more counts. This chain uses TRBV5-1 with TRBJ2-2, with 8 bases lining up with TRBD2. J was trimmed by 1 base and V by 5 bases; bases with no gene match: 4. The CDR3 loop spans 15 amino acids. Per the germline V gene, CDR1 is SGHRS and CDR2 is YFSETQ. CDR3 protein: CASSFSGVNTGELFF. In DNA form, the CDR3 reads TGCGCCAGCAGTTTTAGCGGGGTGAACACCGGGGAGCTGTTTTTT.

This clonotype has at least ten counts. The DNA for the CDR3 is TGTGCCAGCAGTTACGGAGATGCGGGAGGCTACTACAATGAGCAGTTCTTC. It translates to CASSYGDAGGYYNEQFF. The gene calls are TRBV6-5 and TRBJ2-1, with 8 positions matching TRBD2. Germline loops: CDR1 MNHEY, CDR2 SVGAGI. Unmatched junction bases numbered 9, after V lost 2 bases and J lost 3 bases. The CDR3 spans 17 residues.

As concerns this clonotype: A much more abundant neighbour one base away suggests this may be a read error. This chain uses TRBV9 with TRBJ2-1, with D tentatively TRBD2 (6 bases). The ends were cut back, 0 bases at V and 9 bases at J, with 13 bases in the middle. The CDR3 consists of 14 residues. Germline V gene data show CDR1 as SGDLS and CDR2 as YYNGEE. The CDR3 protein is CASSVAGVWIEQFF. The CDR3, as DNA: TGTGCCAGCAGCGTAGCGGGAGTCTGGATTGAGCAGTTCTTC.

This clonotype has just a few counts. V is TRBV20-1 and J is TRBJ1-2; D is unresolved. Germline lookup yields CDR1 DFQATT and CDR2 SNEGSKA (reference sequence). CDR3 length: 14 amino acids. V lost 1 base to trimming and J lost 0 bases, with 9 bases between them. For the CDR3, the DNA is TGCAGTGCTAGAGCTGGCGGCCCTAACTATGGCTACACCTTC. Protein product: CSARAGGPNYGYTF.

This clonotype was counted at least ten times. The rearrangement joins TRBV12-3 or TRBV12-4 to TRBJ2-1, with 11 bases aligning to TRBD2. V shed 7 bases, J shed 6 bases, and the junction held 5 bases outside the gene matches. The CDR3 spans 14 residues. The CDR3 here is CASNRLAGINEQFF. The CDR3 DNA is TGTGCCAGCAACCGACTAGCGGGAATCAATGAGCAGTTCTTC.

This clonotype was counted ten times or more. The CDR3 DNA reads as TGCGCCAGCAGGGACCGATCAGGCACAGATACGCAGTATTTT. It translates to CASRDRSGTDTQYF. The chain uses TRBV5-1 and TRBJ2-3; no clear D gene. The CDR3 consists of 14 residues. Trimming left V 5 bases short and J 1 base short, with 11 bases between. Per germline, CDR1 SGHRS and CDR2 YFSETQ.

This clonotype turned up a few times. The CDR3 DNA reads TGTGCCAGCAGCCACCTTCCAGGGACGGGCACAGATACGCAGTATTTT. Translated, it gives CASSHLPGTGTDTQYF. V gene TRBV14 combines with J gene TRBJ2-3; TRBD1 or TRBD2 may be the D gene (5 bases each). Per the germline V gene, CDR1 is SGHDN and CDR2 is FVKESK. The CDR3 length is 16 residues. Deletions cut 3 bases from V and 1 base from J, with 14 bases between.

This sequence joins TRBV18 and TRBJ1-2; unclear D gene. The CDR3 covers 14 residues. Trimming took 3 bases from V and 3 from J, leaving 11 bases between them. The germline V gene encodes CDR1 KGHSH and CDR2 LQKENI. This chain's CDR3 is CASSPRTEYYGYTF. CDR3 DNA sequence: TGTGCCAGCTCACCGCGGACCGAGTACTATGGCTACACCTTC.

This clonotype was seen repeatedly, ten times or more. V and J are TRBV29-1 and TRBJ2-7, with D possibly TRBD1 on 9 matching bases. With 6 bases removed from V and 2 bases from J, the gap between germline ends came to 26 bases. Germline CDR1 reads SQVTM; CDR2 reads ANQGSEA. The CDR3 loop spans 17 amino acids. CDR3: CSVRPQGATSAAYEQYF. In nucleotides, the CDR3 is TGCAGCGTCCGCCCACAGGGGGCGACTAGCGCCGCCTACGAGCAGTACTTC.